This T cell receptor beta chain originates from a study of blood T cell repertoires in COVID-19. The overall study: Italy, Spain and the United States were the sources of the convalescent and acute COVID-19 samples. Sources were T cells, B-cell-depleted T cells, or PBMCs; the material itself was cDNA or gDNA.

The table came from immunoSEQ multiplex PCR; TCRdb's copy has only in-frame clones and leaves some out. This table has about 350,000 clones, roughly 87% appearing once. This clone has more than one count but fewer than ten. This CDR3 is 14 amino acids long. Per the germline V gene, CDR1 is WSHSY and CDR2 is SAAADI. V lost 0 bases, J lost 6 bases, and 11 bases lay in between. The clonotype originates from a woman in her sixties with COVID-19, enrolled during active disease. The chain has TRBV10-2 and TRBJ1-1; D gene uncertain. Sequencing used peripheral blood. Here the CDR3 DNA reads TGCGCCAGCAGTGAGTCCTCGGGGAGGGCTGAAGCTTTCTTT. It specifies CASSESSGRAEAFF.